This TCR beta chain is drawn from a study of blood T cell repertoires in COVID-19. At the level of the study: There were acute and convalescent COVID-19 samples, and they came from the United States, Italy and Spain. PBMCs, B-cell-depleted T cells, or T cells provided the cDNA or gDNA that made up the material.

From germline, CDR1 is SGHRS and CDR2 YFSETQ. The CDR3 is made up of 16 amino acids. V was trimmed by 7 bases and J by 0 bases, leaving 18 bases between them. Original handling: It was from reference gene primer amplification that nucleated cell counts were estimated. Assay used: immunoSEQ multiplex PCR; TCRdb lists only in-frame clones, some missing. The DNA was the basis for D and trimming; V, J and clone size are from that table. In the table there are more than 45,000 clones, around 90% of which are singletons. The chain has TRBV5-1 and TRBJ2-3, with D tentatively TRBD2 (7 bases). Input material: peripheral blood. This receptor was identified in a man in his 70s with active COVID-19. The DNA of the CDR3 is TGCGCCAGCGGTATGGGGGCTAGCGGAAGCACAGATACGCAGTATTTT. This sequence encodes CASGMGASGSTDTQYF.